The text below deals with one TCR beta chain. Antigen unknown. Whereas donors were nominally healthy upon sampling, unrecorded immune exposures were probable. Primers for the PCR totalled 60 Vbeta and 13 Jbeta. Some clones are missing from TCRdb's copy, which holds only in-frame ones; the method was immunoSEQ multiplex PCR. The table includes about 150,000 clones, roughly 80% detected once. The entry originates in a study of cytomegalovirus exposure and HLA in healthy donors. Study context: Early release data held about 85 million unique TCRs from HLA-typed donors.

Study outcomes and limitations: CMV serostatus alone was available as immune exposure information. When analyzed later, a missense DCLRE1C variant was found to be linked to TCR beta V- and J-gene trimming.

The CDR3 length is 15 residues. Germline V gives CDR1 SGHAT, CDR2 FQNNGV. V was pared by 3 bases and J by 6 bases, with 4 bases of the junction left unmatched. The J gene is TRBJ2-1, the V gene TRBV11-2; 11 bases are shared with TRBD2. The sample taken for sequencing was PBMCs. The receptor comes from a man between 40 and 49 years old in good health and CMV-seropositive. The CDR3 region has the DNA TGTGCCAGCAGCTTTTCTAGCGGGAGGACCAATGAGCAGTTCTTC. Translation: CASSFSSGRTNEQFF.